This TCR beta chain derives from a study of CD8 T cells in Susac syndrome. The germline V gene encodes CDR1 SQVTM and CDR2 ANQGSEA. Losses at the gene ends were 6 bases for V and 6 bases for J; bases not matched to a gene: 16. The CDR3 is made up of 15 amino acids. After extraction with the RNeasy kit, about 0.45 to 1 ug of the RNA was reverse transcribed using random hexamers. TCRdb re-analysed the immunoSEQ multiplex PCR reads in MiXCR, keeping a single row per CDR3 protein. The sample lists approximately 210,000 distinct CDR3 sequences, 95% seen once, with about 0.091% in the top ten. This TCR came from a human donor with multiple sclerosis. The sequenced material came from CD4+ T cells from PBMCs. V and J are TRBV29-1 and TRBJ1-1; TRBD1 matches at 7 bases. In nucleotides, the CDR3 is TGCAGCGTCCTAGGGGGCGGAGGTCGCGCCGCTGAAGCTTTCTTT. Encoded protein: CSVLGGGGRAAEAFF.